A selection of T cell receptor beta chains follows, all from one sample in a study of blood T cell repertoires in COVID-19. The protocol was immunoSEQ multiplex PCR, while the TCRdb copy is restricted to in-frame clones and leaves out a portion. The repertoire includes 100,000 to 140,000 clones, 80% to 85% of them detected once, and 4% to 4.5% sits in the top ten. The sample taken for sequencing was peripheral blood. These receptors came from a man aged 65 to 85 with acute or convalescent COVID-19. Each CDR3 is given with its conserved first and last residue. D genes are given only for firm matches. Clone size appears in some rows only: once, few, many, or a class for an expanded clone.

j_call d_call v_call clone_size cdr3_aa cdr3_nt
TRBJ1-5 - TRBV6-1 - CASSEETGPNQPQHF TGTGCCAGCAGTGAAGAAACAGGTCCCAATCAGCCCCAGCATTTT
TRBJ1-1 TRBD1 TRBV9 - CASSFRDRGRNTEAFF TGTGCCAGCAGCTTCCGGGACAGGGGAAGGAACACTGAAGCTTTCTTT
TRBJ2-5 - TRBV7-2 - CASSLVSSVGETQYF TGTGCCAGCAGCTTAGTTAGTAGCGTCGGAGAGACCCAGTACTTC
TRBJ1-2 TRBD1 TRBV5-1 - CASSLVGQGNGYTF TGCGCCAGCAGCTTGGTAGGACAGGGCAACGGCTACACCTTC
TRBJ2-5 TRBD2 TRBV7-2 - CASSPPTSGGAGKTQYF TGTGCCAGCAGCCCACCGACTAGCGGGGGGGCCGGGAAGACCCAGTACTTC
TRBJ1-3 - TRBV19 - CASSSQAVSGNTIYF TGTGCCAGTAGTAGTCAGGCCGTTAGTGGAAACACCATATATTTT
TRBJ1-5 TRBD1 TRBV15 - CATSTERTGSNQPQHF TGTGCCACCAGCACAGAGCGGACAGGTAGCAATCAGCCCCAGCATTTT
TRBJ1-3 - TRBV24-1 - CATDRTASGNTIYF TGTGCCACTGATCGGACAGCCTCTGGAAACACCATATATTTT
TRBJ1-1 TRBD1 TRBV7-2 - CASKLTGSNTEAFF TGTGCCAGCAAACTGACAGGGTCGAACACTGAAGCTTTCTTT
TRBJ1-5 - TRBV2 once CASSLPGQRTANQPQHF TGTGCCAGCAGTCTCCCCGGACAGAGAACAGCAAATCAGCCCCAGCATTTT
TRBJ2-4 - TRBV10-3 few CAISESFSAQNIQYF TGTGCCATCAGTGAGTCGTTCAGTGCTCAAAACATTCAGTACTTC